The clone carrying this TCR beta chain showed up just a few times. Its antigen is as yet unknown. The sample is drawn from a study of cytomegalovirus exposure and HLA in healthy donors. Researchers ran the PCR with 60 Vbeta and 13 Jbeta primers. TCRdb's table, derived via immunoSEQ multiplex PCR, lists solely in-frame clones and lacks some. The repertoire holds some 190,000 clones, over 60% seen once, with roughly 1.5% in the top ten. With 6 bases clipped from V and 6 bases from J, the junction kept 8 bases outside the gene matches. There are 15 residues in the CDR3. Germline V lookup: CDR1 MDHEN, CDR2 SYDVKM. Points from the study as a whole: In an earlier analysis, about 87% or about 30%: the productive usage of most TCR beta V segments.

The V gene is TRBV28, the J gene TRBJ1-4, with TRBD1 matching over 9 bases. The specimen sequenced was PBMCs. This sequence was found in a man younger than 35 in good health and CMV-seronegative. The CDR3 here is CASRAPGTGHEKLFF. The CDR3 nucleotides are TGTGCCAGCAGAGCACCCGGGACAGGGCATGAAAAACTGTTTTTT.